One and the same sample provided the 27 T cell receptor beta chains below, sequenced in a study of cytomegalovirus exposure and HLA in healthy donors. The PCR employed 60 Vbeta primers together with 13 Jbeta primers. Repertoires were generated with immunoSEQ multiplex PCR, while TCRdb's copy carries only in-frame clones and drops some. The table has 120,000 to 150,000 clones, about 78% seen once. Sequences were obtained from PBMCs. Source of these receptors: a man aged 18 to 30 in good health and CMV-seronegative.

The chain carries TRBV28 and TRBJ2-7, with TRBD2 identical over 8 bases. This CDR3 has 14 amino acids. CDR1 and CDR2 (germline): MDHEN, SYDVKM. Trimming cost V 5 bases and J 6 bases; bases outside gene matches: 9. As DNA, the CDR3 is TGTGCCAGCAGTCCCGGCGGGGGGAGGGGCGAGCAGTACTTC. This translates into CASSPGGGRGEQYF. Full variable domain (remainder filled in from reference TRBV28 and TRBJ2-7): DVKVTQSSRYLVKRTGEKVFLECVQDMDHENMFWYRQDPGLGLRLIYFSYDVKMKEKGDIPEGYSVSREKKERFSLILESASTNQTSMYLCASSPGGGRGEQYFGPGTRLTVT.

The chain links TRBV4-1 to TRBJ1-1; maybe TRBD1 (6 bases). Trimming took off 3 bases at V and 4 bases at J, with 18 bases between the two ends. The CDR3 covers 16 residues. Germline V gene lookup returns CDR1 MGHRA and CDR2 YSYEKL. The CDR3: CASSQGWVGARTEAFF. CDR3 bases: TGCGCCAGCAGCCAGGGCTGGGTGGGGGCGCGCACTGAAGCTTTCTTT.

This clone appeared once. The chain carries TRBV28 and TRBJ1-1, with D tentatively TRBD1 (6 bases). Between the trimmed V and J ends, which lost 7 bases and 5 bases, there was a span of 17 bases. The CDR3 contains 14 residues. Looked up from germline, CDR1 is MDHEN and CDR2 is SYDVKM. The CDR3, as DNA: TGTGCCAGCACCGGACAGTATCGTGGGACTGAAGCTTTCTTT. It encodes CASTGQYRGTEAFF.

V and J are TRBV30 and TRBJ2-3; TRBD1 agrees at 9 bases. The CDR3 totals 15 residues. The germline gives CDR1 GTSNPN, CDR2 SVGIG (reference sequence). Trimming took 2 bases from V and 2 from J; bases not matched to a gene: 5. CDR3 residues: CAWSKRDRVTDTQYF. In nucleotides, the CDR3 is TGTGCCTGGAGTAAACGGGACAGGGTCACAGATACGCAGTATTTT.

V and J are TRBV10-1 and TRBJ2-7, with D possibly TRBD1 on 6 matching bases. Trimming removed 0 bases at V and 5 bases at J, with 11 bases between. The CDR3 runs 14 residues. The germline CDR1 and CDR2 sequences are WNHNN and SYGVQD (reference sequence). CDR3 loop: CASSESQGSDEQYF. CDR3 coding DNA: TGCGCCAGCAGTGAGTCACAGGGTTCTGACGAGCAGTACTTC.

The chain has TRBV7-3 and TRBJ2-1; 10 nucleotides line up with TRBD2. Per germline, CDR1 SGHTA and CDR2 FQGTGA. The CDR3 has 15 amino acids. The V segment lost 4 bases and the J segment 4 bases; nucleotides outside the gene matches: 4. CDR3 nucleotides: TGTGCCAGCAGCTCGACTAGCGGGCCTTACAATGAGCAGTTCTTC. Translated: CASSSTSGPYNEQFF.

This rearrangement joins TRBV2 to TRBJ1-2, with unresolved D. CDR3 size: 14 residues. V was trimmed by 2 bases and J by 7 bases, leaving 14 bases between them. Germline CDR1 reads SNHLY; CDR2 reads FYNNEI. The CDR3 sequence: CASSESQPYGGYTF. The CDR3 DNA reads TGTGCCAGCAGTGAATCACAGCCCTATGGTGGCTACACCTTC.

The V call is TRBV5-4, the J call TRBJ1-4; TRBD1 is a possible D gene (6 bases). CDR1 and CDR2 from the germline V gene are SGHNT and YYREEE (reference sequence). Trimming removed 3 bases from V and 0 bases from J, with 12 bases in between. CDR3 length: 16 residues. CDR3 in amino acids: CASSSGAGTTNEKLFF. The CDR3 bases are TGTGCCAGCAGCTCAGGGGCAGGGACAACTAATGAAAAACTGTTTTTT.

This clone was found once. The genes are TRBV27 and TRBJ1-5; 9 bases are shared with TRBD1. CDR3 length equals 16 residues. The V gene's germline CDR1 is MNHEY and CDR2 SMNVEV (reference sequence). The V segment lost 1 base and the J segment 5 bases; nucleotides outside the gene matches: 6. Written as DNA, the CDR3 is TGTGCCAGCAGTTTATTGGGGGGACAGGGAGATCAGCCCCAGCATTTT. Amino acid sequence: CASSLLGGQGDQPQHF.

CDR3 coding DNA: TGTGCCAGCAGTTTACAGGGGGCGAACACTGAAGCTTTCTTT. Translating it yields CASSLQGANTEAFF. The chain couples TRBV6-5 to TRBJ1-1; 9 bases fit TRBD1. CDR3 length: 14 amino acids. The germline CDR1 and CDR2 sequences are MNHEY and SVGAGI. Trimming took 4 bases from V and 1 from J; bases not matched to a gene: 1.

CDR3 region: CASSADRDSEQYF. The CDR3 DNA follows: TGTGCCAGCAGCGCGGACAGGGACAGCGAGCAGTACTTC. The chain recombines TRBV6-1 with TRBJ2-7, with TRBD1 matching 8 bases. With V trimmed by 6 bases and J by 6 bases, 7 bases remained unmatched. The CDR3 spans 13 residues. Germline CDR1 MNHNS, CDR2 SASEGT.

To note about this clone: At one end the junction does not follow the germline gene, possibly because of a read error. In nucleotides, the CDR3 is TGTGCCAGCAGTCAAGCGACAGGGAGGGGCTACACCTTC. Translation gives CASSQATGRGYTF. This rearrangement joins TRBV2 to TRBJ1-2, with 7 bases matching TRBD1. The germline V gene has CDR1 SNHLY and CDR2 FYNNEI. This CDR3 contains 13 residues. The full variable domain, its missing parts supplied by reference TRBV2 and TRBJ1-2, is EPEVTQTPSHQVTQMGQEVILRCVPISNHLYFYWYRQILGQKVEFLVSFYNNEISEKSEIFDDQFSVERPDGSNFTLKIRSTKLEDSAMYFCASSQATGRGYTFGSGTRLTVV.

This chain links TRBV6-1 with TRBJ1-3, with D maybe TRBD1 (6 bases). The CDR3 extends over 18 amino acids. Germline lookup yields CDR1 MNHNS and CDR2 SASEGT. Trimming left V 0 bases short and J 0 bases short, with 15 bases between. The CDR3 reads CASSEAVWGGSSGNTIYF. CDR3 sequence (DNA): TGTGCCAGCAGTGAAGCCGTCTGGGGGGGCAGCTCTGGAAACACCATATATTTT.

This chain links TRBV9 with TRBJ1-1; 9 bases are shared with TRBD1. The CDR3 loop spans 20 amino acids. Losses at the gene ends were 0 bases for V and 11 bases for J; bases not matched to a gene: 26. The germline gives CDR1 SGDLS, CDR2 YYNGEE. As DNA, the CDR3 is TGTGCCAGCAGCGTAGCCCATAGGGGACAGGGAATTAGTATTTCCTCAGAGGCTTTCTTT. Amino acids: CASSVAHRGQGISISSEAFF.

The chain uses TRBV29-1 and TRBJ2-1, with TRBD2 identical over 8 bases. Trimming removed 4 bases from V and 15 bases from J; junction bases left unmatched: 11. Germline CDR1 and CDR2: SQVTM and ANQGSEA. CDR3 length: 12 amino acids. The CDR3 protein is CSVAGGGGYGFF. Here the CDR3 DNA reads TGCAGCGTTGCGGGAGGGGGGGGCTATGGGTTCTTC.

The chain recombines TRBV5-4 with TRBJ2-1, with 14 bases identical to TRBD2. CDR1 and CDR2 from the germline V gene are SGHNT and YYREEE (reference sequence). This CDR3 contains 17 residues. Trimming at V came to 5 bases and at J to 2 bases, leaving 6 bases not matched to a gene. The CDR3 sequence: CASSQGTSGGPYNEQFF. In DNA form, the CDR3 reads TGTGCCAGCAGTCAAGGGACTAGCGGGGGTCCCTACAATGAGCAGTTCTTC.

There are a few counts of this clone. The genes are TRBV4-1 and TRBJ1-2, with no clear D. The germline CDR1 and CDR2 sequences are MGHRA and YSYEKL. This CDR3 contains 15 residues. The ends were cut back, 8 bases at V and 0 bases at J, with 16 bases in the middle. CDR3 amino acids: CASEILEGANYGYTF. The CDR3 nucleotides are TGCGCCAGCGAAATCCTGGAGGGCGCTAACTATGGCTACACCTTC.

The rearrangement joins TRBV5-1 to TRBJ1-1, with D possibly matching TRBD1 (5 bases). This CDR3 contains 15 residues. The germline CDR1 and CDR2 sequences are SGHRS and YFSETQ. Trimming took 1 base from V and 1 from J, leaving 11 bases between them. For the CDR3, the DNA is TGCGCCAGCAGCTTGTCAGGGTCTGGGAACACTGAAGCTTTCTTT. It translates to CASSLSGSGNTEAFF.

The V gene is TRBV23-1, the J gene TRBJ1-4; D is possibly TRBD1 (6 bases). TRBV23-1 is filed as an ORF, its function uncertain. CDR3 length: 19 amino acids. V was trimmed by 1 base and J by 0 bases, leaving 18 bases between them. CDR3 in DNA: TGCGCCAGCAGTCAATGGGGCAGGGGATATATGACAACTAATGAAAAACTGTTTTTT. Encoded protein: CASSQWGRGYMTTNEKLFF.

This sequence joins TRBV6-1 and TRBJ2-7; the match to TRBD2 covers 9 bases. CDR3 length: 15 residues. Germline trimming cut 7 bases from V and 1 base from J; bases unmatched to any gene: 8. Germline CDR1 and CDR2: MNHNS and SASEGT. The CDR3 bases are TGTGCCAGCACGCGGGGGGGCCTTCGATCCTACGAGCAGTACTTC. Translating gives CASTRGGLRSYEQYF.

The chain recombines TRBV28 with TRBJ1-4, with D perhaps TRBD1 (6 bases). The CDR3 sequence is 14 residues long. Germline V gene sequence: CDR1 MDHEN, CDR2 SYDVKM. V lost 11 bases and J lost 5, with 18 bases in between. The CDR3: CAHSGVWSNEKLFF. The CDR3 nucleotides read TGTGCCCACTCAGGGGTGTGGTCCAATGAAAAACTGTTTTTT.

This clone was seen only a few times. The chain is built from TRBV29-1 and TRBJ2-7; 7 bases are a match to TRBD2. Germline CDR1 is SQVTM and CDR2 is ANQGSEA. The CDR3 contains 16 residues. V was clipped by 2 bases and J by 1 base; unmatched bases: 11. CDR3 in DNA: TGCAGCGTTGAAAATCCGGGAGGCCGTGGGTCCTACGAGCAGTACTTC. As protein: CSVENPGGRGSYEQYF.

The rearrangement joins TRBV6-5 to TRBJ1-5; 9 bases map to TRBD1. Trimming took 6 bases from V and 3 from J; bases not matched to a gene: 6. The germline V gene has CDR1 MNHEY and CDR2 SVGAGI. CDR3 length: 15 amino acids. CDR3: CASSTDRGDNQPQHF. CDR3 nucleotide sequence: TGTGCCAGCAGCACGGACAGGGGAGACAATCAGCCCCAGCATTTT.

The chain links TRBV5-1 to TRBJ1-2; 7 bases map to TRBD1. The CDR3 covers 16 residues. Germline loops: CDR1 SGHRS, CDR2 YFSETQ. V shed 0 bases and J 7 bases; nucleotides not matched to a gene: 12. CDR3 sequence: CASSLVGDRQGGGYTF. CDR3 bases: TGCGCCAGCAGCTTGGTGGGGGACCGACAGGGAGGTGGCTACACCTTC.

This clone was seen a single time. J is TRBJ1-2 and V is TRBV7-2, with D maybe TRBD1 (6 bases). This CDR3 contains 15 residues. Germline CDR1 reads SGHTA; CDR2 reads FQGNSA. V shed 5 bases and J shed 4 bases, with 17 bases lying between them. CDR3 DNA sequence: TGTGCCAGCAGCGAGGCAGGGGCCACAGGCTATGGCTACACCTTC. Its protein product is CASSEAGATGYGYTF.

For the CDR3, the DNA is TGTGCCGCACAGGAATACAGTGGAGAGACCCAGTACTTC. It translates to CAAQEYSGETQYF. This chain joins TRBV6-1 and TRBJ2-5, with a tentative D call TRBD1 (5 bases). CDR3 size: 13 residues. Germline values: CDR1 MNHNS, CDR2 SASEGT. V gave up 11 bases and J gave up 4 bases, with 17 bases separating them.

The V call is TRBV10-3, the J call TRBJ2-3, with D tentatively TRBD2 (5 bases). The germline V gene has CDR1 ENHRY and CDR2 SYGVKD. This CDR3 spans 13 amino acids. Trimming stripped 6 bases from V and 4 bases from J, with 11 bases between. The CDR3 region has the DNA TGTGCCATCAGCGAGGACTGGTCAGATACGCAGTATTTT. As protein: CAISEDWSDTQYF.